The rows below give T cell receptor beta chains drawn from one sample of a study of CD8 T cells in Susac syndrome. TCRdb reanalysed the immunoSEQ multiplex PCR reads using MiXCR and keeps one entry per CDR3 protein. The table lists under 150,000 distinct CDR3 sequences, approximately 89% of them singletons. The sample taken for sequencing was CD8+ T cells from PBMCs. These receptors originate from a human donor with multiple sclerosis. CDR3s include the opening cysteine and the closing phenylalanine or tryptophan. D genes are given only for firm matches. Expanded clones get a size class; other rows say once, few or many, or leave the size out.

11	.	TRBV29-1	TRBJ1-1	.	TGCAGCGTTGTCGTGAACACTGAAGCTTTCTTT	CSVVVNTEAFF
18	TRBD2	TRBV29-1	TRBJ2-1	.	TGCAGCGTTGAAGATCTTCTCACTAGCGGGAGCTCCTACAATGAGCAGTTCTTC	CSVEDLLTSGSSYNEQFF
16	TRBD1	TRBV6-6	TRBJ1-1	.	TGTGCCAGCAGTTACACATACAGGGGCTCTCGCTCTGAAGCTTTCTTT	CASSYTYRGSRSEAFF
15	.	TRBV30	TRBJ1-2	.	TGTGCCTGGAGCTCCCCGGGGGCCCTTAACTATGGCTACACCTTC	CAWSSPGALNYGYTF
14	.	TRBV27	TRBJ2-7	.	TGTGCCAGCAGTTTATCGTGGCAGATCTACGAGCAGTACTTC	CASSLSWQIYEQYF
14	.	TRBV7-2	TRBJ2-7	.	TGTGCCAGCAGCCCAGAACCTACTTACTACGAGCAGTACTTC	CASSPEPTYYEQYF
12	.	TRBV5-6	TRBJ1-1	.	TGTGCCAGCAGCTTGCTGGTCACTGAAGCTTTCTTT	CASSLLVTEAFF
16	TRBD2	TRBV3-1	TRBJ2-1	.	TGTGCCAGCACCTCAGAGCCGGGACTATTCTACAATGAGCAGTTCTTC	CASTSEPGLFYNEQFF
14	TRBD2	TRBV4-1	TRBJ2-2	.	TGCGCCACAGAGAGCGGGGTGAACACCGGGGAGCTGTTTTTT	CATESGVNTGELFF
15	.	TRBV19	TRBJ2-6	once	TGTGCCAGTAGTATCGCGGGGGCCGGGGCCAACGTCCTGACTTTC	CASSIAGAGANVLTF
13	TRBD1	TRBV27	TRBJ1-1	.	TGTGCCAGCAGTCCGTGGACAGGGGGCGAAGCTTTCTTT	CASSPWTGGEAFF
14	TRBD1	TRBV14	TRBJ2-2	.	TGTGCCAGCCATCCGGGACAGAAAACCGGGGAGCTGTTTTTT	CASHPGQKTGELFF
16	.	TRBV9	TRBJ1-2	.	TGTGCCAGCAGCGTAGATAGGGCAGGGAAAACCTATGGCTACACCTTC	CASSVDRAGKTYGYTF
16	TRBD2	TRBV2	TRBJ2-2	once	TGTGCCAGCAGTTCCGGACTAGTAGCGAACACCGGGGAGCTGTTTTTT	CASSSGLVANTGELFF
14	.	TRBV12-3/TRBV12-4	TRBJ2-1	.	TGTGCCAGCAGTTTACGAAGAAGACTCCAAGAGCAGTTCTTC	CASSLRRRLQEQFF
14	.	TRBV30	TRBJ2-5	once	TGTGCCTGGAGTGTACGAGGGGTACAAGAGACCCAGTACTTC	CAWSVRGVQETQYF
16	TRBD2	TRBV7-3	TRBJ2-1	.	TGTGCCAGCAGCTTGGGACTAGCGTCGTCCTACAATGAGCAGTTCTTC	CASSLGLASSYNEQFF
13	.	TRBV2	TRBJ2-7	.	TGTGCCAGCGGGAGCGGTGCGGGGTCGGGGCAGTACTTC	CASGSGAGSGQYF
16	.	TRBV5-4	TRBJ2-2	.	TGTGCCAGCAGCTTGAGCCGGGCAGGGAGCACCGGGGAGCTGTTTTTT	CASSLSRAGSTGELFF
15	.	TRBV27	TRBJ2-2	.	TGTGCCAGCAAACCGGACATCGATTACACCGGGGAGCTATTTTTT	CASKPDIDYTGELFF
15	.	TRBV3-1	TRBJ2-7	.	TGTGCCAGCAGCCAAGTCAGGGCGACAGACTACGAGCAGTACTTC	CASSQVRATDYEQYF
12	.	TRBV29-1	TRBJ1-1	once	TGCAGCGTACCCGGGACATACCCTGAAGCTTTCTTT	CSVPGTYPEAFF
13	TRBD1	TRBV19	TRBJ1-2	.	TGTGCCAGTAGCGGGGGACAGTACTATGGCTACACCTTC	CASSGGQYYGYTF
13	.	TRBV7-9	TRBJ2-7	.	TGTGCCAGCAGTAGAATAACCTCCTACGAGCAGTACTTC	CASSRITSYEQYF
12	.	TRBV30	TRBJ2-7	.	TGTGCCTGGAGCCAGATGCTAGCGGAGCAGTACTTC	CAWSQMLAEQYF
14	.	TRBV27	TRBJ2-7	.	TGTGCCAGCAGTCAGAGGGACGGTACCCACGAGCAGTACTTC	CASSQRDGTHEQYF
15	TRBD1	TRBV6-5	TRBJ1-4	.	TGTGCCAGCAGTGCCGCAGGGGGCCGTGGTGAAAAACTGTTTTTT	CASSAAGGRGEKLFF
19	TRBD1	TRBV7-6	TRBJ2-6	once	TGTGCCAGCAGCTTAGGGACAGGACAGGGCGCCTCTGGGGCCAACGTCCTGACTTTC	CASSLGTGQGASGANVLTF
15	.	TRBV7-9	TRBJ1-1	.	TGTGCCAGCACCTTAACTGGGACTGGCATCTCTGAAGCTTTCTTT	CASTLTGTGISEAFF
13	.	TRBV4-2	TRBJ1-5	.	TGTGCCAGCAGCCGAGCCCTACATCAGCCCCAGCATTTT	CASSRALHQPQHF
15	.	TRBV12-3/TRBV12-4	TRBJ2-6	.	TGTGCCAGCAGCCTTCGGGCCTCTGGGGCCAACGTCCTGACTTTC	CASSLRASGANVLTF
17	TRBD2	TRBV5-1	TRBJ2-1	once	TGCGCCAGCAGCCCGGGACTAGCGGGACCCTCCTACAATGAGCAGTTCTTC	CASSPGLAGPSYNEQFF
14	.	TRBV2	TRBJ2-7	once	TGTGCCAGCAGTGCCCCACGGGATTCCTACGAGCAGTACTTC	CASSAPRDSYEQYF
17	TRBD2	TRBV13	TRBJ2-7	.	TGTGCCAGCAGCTTATTATCAGGACTAGCAGATACCTACGAGCAGTACTTC	CASSLLSGLADTYEQYF
14	TRBD1	TRBV18	TRBJ2-7	.	TGTGCCAGCTCACCCGCGACAGGGGACTACGAGCAGTACTTC	CASSPATGDYEQYF
15	.	TRBV28	TRBJ1-4	.	TGTGCCAGCAACAAAGGAGGGATAATTAATGAAAAACTGTTTTTT	CASNKGGIINEKLFF
13	TRBD1	TRBV19	TRBJ2-7	.	TGTGCCAGTACCGCCGGGACAGGGGAAGAGCAGTACTTC	CASTAGTGEEQYF
14	.	TRBV2	TRBJ1-1	.	TGTGCCAGCAGTGAAAGACGGATAAACACTGAAGCTTTCTTT	CASSERRINTEAFF
13	.	TRBV6-5	TRBJ2-2	.	TGTGCCAGCAGTTACTCCGGGAGCGGGGAGCTGTTTTTT	CASSYSGSGELFF
10	.	TRBV6-6	TRBJ1-1	.	TGTGCGACCTACCCGGACACGGCTTTCTTT	CATYPDTAFF
12	.	TRBV23-1	TRBJ1-2	.	TGCGCCAAGAAGACGGATCTCTATGGCTACACCTTC	CAKKTDLYGYTF
21	.	TRBV18	TRBJ2-2	.	TGTGCCAGCTCACCACCCCTCCCCTTAACGCCCCTAGCACCGAACACCGGGGAGCTGTTTTTT	CASSPPLPLTPLAPNTGELFF
16	TRBD2	TRBV28	TRBJ2-7	.	TGTGCCACCGTCACTAGCGGGAGGGCCGGGTTCTACGAGCAGTACTTC	CATVTSGRAGFYEQYF
13	.	TRBV2	TRBJ1-3	.	TGTGCCAGCAGTGGTACAGAAGGAAACACCATATATTTT	CASSGTEGNTIYF
15	.	TRBV2	TRBJ1-5	.	TGTGCCAGCAGTCTCTTTGACAGCTACAATCAGCCCCAGCATTTT	CASSLFDSYNQPQHF
13	.	TRBV11-3	TRBJ1-1	.	TGTGCCAGCAGCCCCTTTGGGGTCACTGAAGCTTTCTTT	CASSPFGVTEAFF
15	TRBD2	TRBV6-6	TRBJ2-3	.	TGTGCCAGCAGTTTGCTAGCGGGAGCGATAGATACGCAGTATTTT	CASSLLAGAIDTQYF
16	.	TRBV6-5	TRBJ2-2	.	TGTGCCAGCAGTTACTCGATGGGGCTGTATACCGGGGAGCTGTTTTTT	CASSYSMGLYTGELFF
11	.	TRBV3-1	TRBJ2-1	.	TGTGCCAGCAGCCAAACCTATGAGCAGTTCTTC	CASSQTYEQFF
15	.	TRBV6-2/TRBV6-3	TRBJ1-1	.	TGTGCCAGCAGTTCCGGGGCCAACGGAGGAACTGAAGCTTTCTTT	CASSSGANGGTEAFF
15	.	TRBV6-2/TRBV6-3	TRBJ2-3	.	TGTGCCAGCAATTTCGGCGTCTGGAGCACAGATACGCAGTATTTT	CASNFGVWSTDTQYF
13	.	TRBV19	TRBJ2-1	.	TGTGCCAGTGAGGAGAGAATAACCAATGAGCAGTTCTTC	CASEERITNEQFF
19	TRBD2	TRBV20-1	TRBJ2-3	.	TGCAGTGCTAGAGATCCGACTAGCGGAACCGTCCGGAGCACAGATACGCAGTATTTT	CSARDPTSGTVRSTDTQYF